The 2 T cell receptor beta chains below all came from one sample that was sequenced in a study of T cells in localized non-small cell lung cancer. Produced via immunoSEQ multiplex PCR; TCRdb's table is partial and in-frame only. The sample yields nearly 25,000 clones, 92% seen once. This material consisted of peripheral blood, taken before any cancer treatment. These receptors were taken from a woman aged 35-75 years with stage I lung adenocarcinoma.

The chain employs TRBV6-6 and TRBJ2-7; tentatively, D is TRBD1 or TRBD2 (5 bases each). This CDR3 has 13 residues. With 10 bases removed from V and 3 bases from J, the gap between germline ends came to 16 bases. Germline CDR1 MNHNY, CDR2 SVGAGI (reference sequence). As DNA, the CDR3 is TGTGCCATCGCCCGGGACGTGGGCTACGAGCAGTACTTC. Protein product: CAIARDVGYEQYF.

The chain employs TRBV21-1 and TRBJ2-5. TRBV21-1 is given as a pseudogene. The CDR3 is 14 residues long. DNA for the CDR3: TGTGCCAGCAGCAATTATCGTAGGGTCGAGACCCAGTACTTC. Protein sequence: CASSNYRRVETQYF.